This T cell receptor (beta chain) was retrieved from a study of T-cell reconstitution after alpha-beta-depleted transplantation in children. CDR3 size: 14 residues. The germline V gene has CDR1 ENHRY and CDR2 SYGVKD. Trimming took 3 bases from V and 5 from J, leaving 13 bases between them. A library of TCRbeta sequences, prepared with unique molecular identifiers, was generated. Using its own MiXCR run on the PCR reads, TCRdb lists one record per CDR3 protein. The data hold some 490,000 distinct CDR3 sequences, with around 13% observed a single time. The sequence was collected from a human donor who donated a stem cell graft to a child with combined immunodeficiency. V usage is TRBV10-3 and J usage is TRBJ1-2; no reliable D call. Material: PBMCs from the stem cell graft donor, obtained from the stem cell graft. The CDR3 region is CAISEDRNQYGYTF. The CDR3 coding sequence is TGTGCCATCAGTGAAGATAGAAACCAGTATGGCTACACCTTC.